Listed here are 26 T cell receptor beta chains from one sample, sequenced in a study of cytotoxic CD8 clonotypes in ibrutinib-treated CLL. The repertoire was sequenced with immunoSEQ multiplex PCR; TCRdb's copy has only in-frame clones and lacks some. The sample holds about 35,000 clones, about two thirds seen once. The source was PBMCs, collected at disease progression, from a patient treated with ibrutinib. The origin of the receptors is a human donor with chronic lymphocytic leukemia.

This chain uses TRBV10-2 with TRBJ2-5; D is uncertain. CDR3 length equals 12 residues. Germline V gene data show CDR1 as WSHSY and CDR2 as SAAADI. Trimming stripped 4 bases from V and 5 bases from J, with 8 bases between. Written as DNA, the CDR3 is TGCGCCAGCAGTGTATCCGGGGAGACCCAGTACTTC. It codes for CASSVSGETQYF.

This clone has a single count. The chain couples TRBV2 to TRBJ2-5; 12 bases match TRBD1. V shed 7 bases, J shed 7 bases, and the junction held 13 bases outside the gene matches. Germline V CDR1 and CDR2: SNHLY, FYNNEI. CDR3 size: 16 residues. CDR3 loop: CASTPPGQGATGTQYF. The CDR3 DNA reads TGTGCCAGCACTCCCCCGGGACAGGGGGCAACGGGGACCCAGTACTTC.

The chain uses TRBV5-1 and TRBJ1-1; perhaps TRBD1 as D (5 bases). V dropped 4 bases and J dropped 2 bases, with 9 bases sitting between them. The CDR3 is 13 residues long. Per germline, CDR1 SGHRS and CDR2 YFSETQ. In DNA, the CDR3 is TGCGCCAGCAGCCGGGGGACCAACACTGAAGCTTTCTTT. Translation gives CASSRGTNTEAFF.

The J gene is TRBJ1-2, the V gene TRBV5-6; perhaps TRBD1 as D (6 bases). The CDR3 has 14 residues. The germline gives CDR1 SGHDT, CDR2 YYEEEE. V shed 2 bases and J shed 4 bases, with 12 bases lying between them. The CDR3 bases are TGTGCCAGCAGCTTTGTGGGGGCGGGCTATGGCTACACCTTC. Its protein product is CASSFVGAGYGYTF.

By sample share, this clone is medium-sized (0.01 to 0.1%). The chain employs TRBV10-2 and TRBJ1-1, with D maybe TRBD1 (6 bases). The CDR3 extends over 13 amino acids. Germline V gene lookup returns CDR1 WSHSY and CDR2 SAAADI. V dropped 6 bases and J dropped 3 bases, with 11 bases sitting between them. CDR3 sequence reads: CASRAGADTEAFF. Here the CDR3 DNA reads TGCGCCAGCAGGGCAGGGGCCGACACTGAAGCTTTCTTT.

This clone was detected only a few times. V is TRBV27 and J is TRBJ2-2, with a possible D match to TRBD1 (5 bases). The CDR3 runs to 13 residues. Germline-derived CDR1 and CDR2 are MNHEY and SMNVEV (reference sequence). Trimming left V 1 base short and J 11 bases short, with 11 bases between. CDR3: CASSLWGHGELFF. The CDR3 DNA follows: TGTGCCAGCAGTTTATGGGGCCATGGAGAGCTGTTTTTT.

Judged by abundance, this clone is medium-sized (0.01 to 0.1%). V is TRBV11-2 and J is TRBJ1-5, with D possibly TRBD1 on 5 matching bases. V was shortened by 4 bases and J by 2 bases, with 12 bases between the two germline ends. CDR1 is SGHAT, CDR2 FQNNGV, per germline. The CDR3 is 15 residues long. The CDR3 nucleotides read TGTGCCAGCAGCTCCAGGGCGGGGGGCAATCAGCCCCAGCATTTT. This encodes CASSSRAGGNQPQHF.

The CDR3 DNA reads TGTGCCAGCAGTGAATACAAGGGTGAAGCTTTCTTT. Amino acids: CASSEYKGEAFF. This sequence joins TRBV2 and TRBJ1-1; no reliable D call. This CDR3 region has 12 residues. The germline gives CDR1 SNHLY, CDR2 FYNNEI. V dropped 2 bases and J dropped 7 bases, with 8 bases sitting between them.

The V gene is TRBV29-1, the J gene TRBJ2-2; D may correspond to TRBD1 or TRBD2 (5 bases each). The CDR3 contains 14 residues. V was shortened by 4 bases and J by 7 bases, with 16 bases between the two germline ends. Germline lookup yields CDR1 SQVTM and CDR2 ANQGSEA. The CDR3 protein is CSVAAGSIIGELFF. CDR3 sequence (DNA): TGCAGCGTTGCAGCAGGGAGTATTATCGGGGAGCTGTTTTTT.

This clone was seen a few times. The CDR3 nucleotides read TGTGCCAGCAGTGAAAGGCGCAGGGTAGTGGAGCAGTACTTC. Protein sequence: CASSERRRVVEQYF. The genes are TRBV6-1 and TRBJ2-7; a possible D gene is TRBD1 (5 bases). The germline gives CDR1 MNHNS, CDR2 SASEGT. The CDR3 has 14 amino acids. Trimming took off 2 bases at V and 7 bases at J, with 15 bases between the two ends.

This clone was seen more than once but under ten times. V usage is TRBV10-3 and J usage is TRBJ2-3; D unresolved. CDR3 size: 11 residues. Trimming pared 10 bases from V and 2 bases from J, leaving 7 bases between. Germline CDR1 reads ENHRY; CDR2 reads SYGVKD. The CDR3 protein is CATQLTDTQYF. The CDR3 region has the DNA TGTGCCACACAACTCACAGATACGCAGTATTTT.

The V call is TRBV5-1, the J call TRBJ1-2; D may be TRBD1 (5 bases). The CDR3 loop spans 15 amino acids. V lost 6 bases and J 0 bases, leaving 15 bases between the germline ends. Germline values: CDR1 SGHRS, CDR2 YFSETQ. CDR3 sequence: CASNRDGRPNYGYTF. CDR3 nucleotides: TGCGCCAGCAACCGGGACGGCCGCCCTAACTATGGCTACACCTTC.

The genes are TRBV5-1 and TRBJ2-7; D is possibly TRBD1 or TRBD2 (5 bases each). The CDR3 runs to 13 residues. Trimming removed 3 bases at V and 4 bases at J, with 11 bases between. CDR1 and CDR2 (germline): SGHRS, YFSETQ. Here the CDR3 DNA reads TGCGCCAGCAGCTGGGGGACCGGTTACGAGCAGTACTTC. Translation: CASSWGTGYEQYF.

V and J are TRBV5-4 and TRBJ1-1; D gene uncertain. Looked up from germline, CDR1 is SGHNT and CDR2 is YYREEE (reference sequence). CDR3 length: 14 amino acids. V lost 4 bases, J lost 3 bases, and 13 bases lay in between. CDR3 nucleotide sequence: TGTGCCAGCAGCGCCTATCCGGGATACACTGAAGCTTTCTTT. It codes for CASSAYPGYTEAFF.

The chain joins TRBV5-6 to TRBJ1-2, with 7 bases fitting TRBD1. This CDR3 comprises 13 residues. From germline, CDR1 is SGHDT and CDR2 YYEEEE. V gave up 3 bases and J gave up 4 bases; unmatched junction bases: 3. The CDR3 nucleotides are TGTGCCAGCAGCTGGGGGACAGCCTATGGCTACACCTTC. It translates to CASSWGTAYGYTF.

This chain connects TRBV7-8 to TRBJ2-5; 13 bases map to TRBD2. Trimming took 5 bases from V and 5 from J; bases not matched to a gene: 2. In germline, CDR1 is SGHVS, CDR2 FQNEAQ. The CDR3 spans 14 residues. The CDR3 coding sequence is TGTGCCAGCAGCCCGGGACTAGCGGGGGAGACCCAGTACTTC. Translated: CASSPGLAGETQYF.

V usage is TRBV19 and J usage is TRBJ1-2, with a tentative D call TRBD1 (5 bases). The V gene's germline CDR1 is LNHDA and CDR2 SQIVND (reference sequence). V was cut by 9 bases and J by 2 bases, with 10 bases left in between. The CDR3 is 12 amino acids. CDR3 nucleotide sequence: TGTGCCAGCACAAGGGACAACTATGGCTACACCTTC. Its protein is CASTRDNYGYTF.

The gene calls are TRBV18 and TRBJ1-2; D may be TRBD1 (5 bases). The CDR3 has 14 residues. The germline V and J ends were trimmed by 3 bases and 2 bases, with 10 bases remaining between them. Germline V gene sequence: CDR1 KGHSH, CDR2 LQKENI. The CDR3 nucleotides are TGTGCCAGCTCACCTTTAGGGGACAACTATGGCTACACCTTC. Translated: CASSPLGDNYGYTF.

CDR3 DNA: TGCGCCAGCAGCTATACCGGGACAGGGGCCTACGAGCAGTACTTC. Its protein is CASSYTGTGAYEQYF. V usage is TRBV5-1 and J usage is TRBJ2-7, with 10 bases fitting TRBD1. V was pared by 3 bases and J by 2 bases, with 5 bases of the junction left unmatched. Germline loops: CDR1 SGHRS, CDR2 YFSETQ. The CDR3 totals 15 residues.

The genes are TRBV7-9 and TRBJ1-2, with a possible D match to TRBD1 (5 bases). Trimming pared 2 bases from V and 8 bases from J, leaving 9 bases between. CDR1 is SEHNR and CDR2 is FQNEAQ in the germline V gene (reference sequence). The CDR3 is 12 residues long. CDR3 coding DNA: TGTGCCAGCAGCTTAAATGGGGGAGGCTACACCTTC. Translating it yields CASSLNGGGYTF.

The chain recombines TRBV27 with TRBJ2-1; the match to TRBD2 covers 9 bases. The germline gives CDR1 MNHEY, CDR2 SMNVEV (reference sequence). The CDR3 contains 16 residues. After removal of 0 bases from V and 8 bases from J, the junction contained 8 bases not matched to a gene. CDR3 nucleotide sequence: TGTGCCAGCAGTTTATCGAAGCGGGGGGCTCGGGATGAGCAGTTCTTC. It is translated as CASSLSKRGARDEQFF.

The chain is built from TRBV5-4 and TRBJ1-2; perhaps TRBD1 as D (5 bases). With 1 base removed from V and 4 bases from J, the gap between germline ends came to 8 bases. Germline lookup yields CDR1 SGHNT and CDR2 YYREEE (reference sequence). The CDR3 has 13 residues. Written as DNA, the CDR3 is TGTGCCAGCAGCTTGCCGGGGGGCTATGGCTACACCTTC. It yields the protein CASSLPGGYGYTF.

In DNA, the CDR3 is TGTGCCAGCAGCCCAAGACTAGCGGGGGGCCAAGAGACCCAGTACTTC. It specifies CASSPRLAGGQETQYF. The chain uses TRBV9 and TRBJ2-5, with 13 positions matching TRBD2. The CDR3 totals 16 residues. The V gene's germline CDR1 is SGDLS and CDR2 YYNGEE. Unmatched junction bases numbered 4, after V lost 4 bases and J lost 1 base.

J is TRBJ2-7 and V is TRBV10-3, with 10 bases that match TRBD2. V shed 6 bases and J 5 bases; nucleotides not matched to a gene: 13. The CDR3 covers 16 residues. Germline values: CDR1 ENHRY, CDR2 SYGVKD. The CDR3 bases are TGTGCCATCAGCCAAACGAGCGGGGGGGATTTACACGAGCAGTACTTC. Its protein is CAISQTSGGDLHEQYF.

In this sample, this clone turned up once. The CDR3 DNA is TGTGCCAGCAGGTCGACACGGTCGGGCAATCAGCCCCAGCATTTT. Protein sequence: CASRSTRSGNQPQHF. The V call is TRBV2, the J call TRBJ1-5, with D unclear. Germline-derived CDR1 and CDR2 are SNHLY and FYNNEI. This CDR3 comprises 15 residues. Trimming left V 6 bases short and J 2 bases short, with 14 bases between. Using reference TRBV2 and TRBJ1-5 for the parts outside the CDR3, the full variable domain is EPEVTQTPSHQVTQMGQEVILRCVPISNHLYFYWYRQILGQKVEFLVSFYNNEISEKSEIFDDQFSVERPDGSNFTLKIRSTKLEDSAMYFCASRSTRSGNQPQHFGDGTRLSIL.

The genes are TRBV6-5 and TRBJ1-2; no clear D. Trimming removed 8 bases at V and 2 bases at J, with 15 bases between. In germline, CDR1 is MNHEY, CDR2 SVGAGI. This CDR3 has 14 amino acids. CDR3: CASGRGKVNYGYTF. The CDR3 nucleotides read TGTGCCAGCGGCCGGGGTAAAGTAAACTATGGCTACACCTTC.